These T cell receptor beta chains were read from a single sample in a study of blood T cell repertoires in COVID-19. Profiling relied on immunoSEQ multiplex PCR, and the TCRdb table lists in-frame clones only, not all of them. The sample includes roughly 170,000 clones, 70% to 90% of them seen just once. The sequenced material came from peripheral blood. The source is a man between 35 and 55 years old who had recovered from COVID-19. CDR3s include the opening cysteine and the closing phenylalanine or tryptophan. The D gene is left open where the match is weak. Some rows have no size entry. The others give once, few or many, or a class for an expanded clone.

j_gene	v_gene	abundance	d_gene	CDR3aa	CDR3nt
TRBJ2-3	TRBV28	-	TRBD2	CASSLMGLGWGTDTQYF	TGTGCCAGCAGTTTAATGGGACTAGGATGGGGAACAGATACGCAGTATTTT
TRBJ2-3	TRBV6-2/TRBV6-3	-	-	CASSYFRVRGTDTQYF	TGTGCCAGCAGTTACTTCCGGGTCAGGGGCACAGATACGCAGTATTTT
TRBJ2-1	TRBV18	-	TRBD2	CASSPPGGALGNEQFF	TGTGCCAGCTCACCGCCCGGGGGGGCCCTGGGGAATGAGCAGTTCTTC
TRBJ2-7	TRBV7-8	-	-	CASSDRTYEQYF	TGTGCCAGCAGTGACAGGACCTACGAGCAGTACTTC
TRBJ2-5	TRBV18	-	-	CASSLGLGGETQYF	TGTGCCAGCTCACTCGGATTGGGGGGAGAGACCCAGTACTTC
TRBJ2-4	TRBV5-4	-	TRBD2	CASSLGLAGDGKNIQYF	TGTGCCAGCAGCCTCGGCCTAGCGGGAGACGGCAAAAACATTCAGTACTTC
TRBJ1-2	TRBV19	-	-	CASLDSLRFRDGYTF	TGTGCCAGCTTGGACAGCCTCCGGTTTAGGGATGGCTACACCTTC
TRBJ2-2	TRBV7-9	few	-	CASSLRSWTGELFF	TGTGCCAGCAGCTTGAGGTCTTGGACCGGGGAGCTGTTTTTT
TRBJ1-4	TRBV5-5	once	TRBD1	CASNPGQPEKLFF	TGTGCCAGCAATCCGGGACAGCCGGAAAAACTGTTTTTT
TRBJ2-7	TRBV7-2	-	TRBD1	CASSFSSDRDEQYF	TGTGCCAGCAGCTTTTCTTCGGACAGGGACGAGCAGTACTTC
TRBJ2-7	TRBV15	-	-	CATSRVRGAYEQYF	TGTGCCACCAGCAGAGTAAGAGGAGCCTACGAGCAGTACTTC
TRBJ2-5	TRBV30	once	-	CAWSRGEQETQYF	TGTGCCTGGAGCAGGGGGGAACAAGAGACCCAGTACTTC
TRBJ2-7	TRBV12-5	-	TRBD1	CASGLQGIYEQYF	TGTGCTAGTGGTTTACAGGGGATCTACGAGCAGTACTTC
TRBJ2-7	TRBV6-5	-	-	CASSFADRHYEQYF	TGTGCCAGCAGTTTCGCCGACAGGCACTACGAGCAGTACTTC
TRBJ1-1	TRBV30	-	-	CAWETGITEAFF	TGTGCCTGGGAAACAGGGATCACTGAAGCTTTCTTT
TRBJ1-1	TRBV6-5	-	-	CASTWNTEAFF	TGTGCCAGCACGTGGAACACTGAAGCTTTCTTT
TRBJ2-7	TRBV29-1	-	-	CSVVTGREQYF	TGCAGCGTTGTTACAGGGCGCGAGCAGTACTTC
TRBJ1-1	TRBV5-6	-	TRBD1	CASSLWLRGDYTEAFF	TGTGCCAGCAGCTTGTGGCTCAGGGGGGATTACACTGAAGCTTTCTTT
TRBJ1-4	TRBV3-1/TRBV3-2	-	-	CASSLALGPLPTNEKLFF	TGTGCCAGCAGCCTCGCCTTGGGGCCTCTCCCAACTAATGAAAAACTGTTTTTT
TRBJ2-3	TRBV9	-	TRBD1	CASSVTGDETDTQYF	TGTGCCAGCAGCGTCACAGGGGATGAAACAGATACGCAGTATTTT
TRBJ2-3	TRBV10-3	-	TRBD2	CAISASGGAADTQYF	TGTGCCATCAGTGCTAGCGGGGGGGCCGCAGATACGCAGTATTTT
TRBJ2-5	TRBV11-3	-	-	CASSLERLRTQYF	TGTGCCAGCAGCTTAGAGAGACTGCGGACCCAGTACTTC
TRBJ2-3	TRBV11-3	few	-	CASSLGLPPDTQYF	TGTGCCAGCAGCCTAGGCCTACCTCCAGATACGCAGTATTTT
TRBJ2-2	TRBV27	-	-	CASYPGAGELFF	TGTGCCAGCTACCCCGGGGCCGGGGAGCTGTTTTTT
TRBJ2-2	TRBV4-3	once	-	CASSQDVERGELFF	TGCGCCAGCAGCCAAGATGTCGAGAGGGGGGAGCTGTTTTTT
TRBJ1-5	TRBV3-1/TRBV3-2	-	TRBD1	CASSHSTRTGSNQPQHF	TGTGCCAGCAGCCACTCTACCCGGACAGGAAGCAATCAGCCCCAGCATTTT
TRBJ2-2	TRBV10-3	-	TRBD1	CAISEPQTGTGELFF	TGTGCCATCAGTGAGCCTCAGACAGGGACCGGGGAGCTGTTTTTT
TRBJ2-3	TRBV7-8	-	-	CAIWELATDTQYF	TGTGCCATTTGGGAGCTCGCCACAGATACGCAGTATTTT
TRBJ2-2	TRBV6-5	-	-	CASSYSQGTGELFF	TGTGCCAGCAGTTACAGTCAGGGGACCGGGGAGCTGTTTTTT
TRBJ2-2	TRBV29-1	-	TRBD2	CSGREANTGELFF	TGCAGCGGGCGGGAGGCGAACACCGGGGAGCTGTTTTTT
TRBJ2-7	TRBV20-1	-	-	CSAPDTYEQYF	TGCAGTGCTCCCGACACCTACGAGCAGTACTTC
TRBJ2-5	TRBV19	-	TRBD1	CASSDRGQTKQETQYF	TGTGCCAGTAGCGACAGGGGACAAACCAAACAAGAGACCCAGTACTTC
TRBJ2-1	TRBV18	-	TRBD1	CASSRTRDRAYNEQFF	TGTGCCAGCTCACGTACCCGGGACAGGGCCTACAATGAGCAGTTCTTC
TRBJ2-5	TRBV6-5	-	TRBD1	CASSRDRVRAETQYF	TGTGCCAGCAGTCGCGACAGGGTGAGGGCAGAGACCCAGTACTTC
TRBJ2-7	TRBV18	-	-	CASSRGWTDSYEQYF	TGTGCCAGCTCCCGGGGGTGGACGGACTCCTACGAGCAGTACTTC
TRBJ1-5	TRBV4-2	few	TRBD1	CASSPPGQGDQPQHF	TGTGCCAGCAGCCCCCCCGGACAGGGGGATCAGCCCCAGCATTTT
TRBJ2-3	TRBV9	-	-	CASSVGSGDTQYF	TGTGCCAGCAGCGTAGGAAGCGGGGATACGCAGTATTTT
TRBJ1-5	TRBV10-3	-	TRBD1	CAITLRDRANQPQHF	TGTGCCATCACCCTCCGGGACAGGGCAAACCAGCCCCAGCATTTT
TRBJ1-5	TRBV7-2	-	-	CASSLGARQPQHF	TGTGCCAGCAGCTTAGGCGCGCGTCAGCCCCAGCATTTT
TRBJ1-4	TRBV5-8	-	TRBD1	CASSVTLGTVRNEKLFF	TGTGCCAGCAGCGTGACCCTTGGGACAGTCAGGAATGAAAAACTGTTTTTT
TRBJ2-1	TRBV9	-	TRBD2	CASSVARGAGGPRNEQFF	TGTGCCAGCAGCGTAGCGAGGGGAGCGGGAGGGCCAAGGAATGAGCAGTTCTTC
TRBJ2-6	TRBV7-9	-	TRBD1	CASSGGQNSGANVLTF	TGTGCCAGCAGCGGGGGACAGAACTCTGGGGCCAACGTCCTGACTTTC
TRBJ2-7	TRBV11-3	-	-	CASSLGTAKYEQYF	TGTGCCAGCAGCTTAGGGACAGCGAAATACGAGCAGTACTTC